This T cell receptor (beta chain) is from a study of OX40 agonist ivuxolimab in advanced cancers. This CDR3 region has 16 residues. CDR1 is SEHNR and CDR2 is FQNEAQ in the germline V gene (reference sequence). V was cut by 2 bases and J by 1 base, with 11 bases left in between. Some clones are missing from TCRdb's copy, which holds only in-frame ones; the method was immunoSEQ multiplex PCR. Of approximately 49,000 clones listed, 80% to 90% are singletons. The J gene is TRBJ2-2, the V gene TRBV7-9; D might be TRBD2 (5 bases). The specimen was CD4+ or CD8+ T cells sorted from blood, collected in a trial of the OX40 agonist ivuxolimab. The sequence derives from an adult with an advanced solid tumor such as melanoma, head and neck, liver or kidney cancer. Here the CDR3 reads CASSLLSGVNTGELFF. CDR3 in DNA: TGTGCCAGCAGCTTACTCAGCGGAGTGAACACCGGGGAGCTGTTTTTT.